This T cell receptor beta chain emerged from a study of CD8 T cells in Susac syndrome. Looking at the study overall: Within the group of sequenced Susac syndrome patients, about 6 had active disease and roughly eight were in remission.

It was with random hexamers that roughly 0.5 to 1 ug RNA was reverse transcribed. TCRdb fed the immunoSEQ multiplex PCR reads into MiXCR, producing one record per CDR3 protein. The table includes 150,000 or so distinct CDR3 sequences, approximately 95% detected once. Sequencing of TCR beta covered CD8+ and CD4+ T cells obtained from blood. Under recently defined diagnostic criteria, the patients with Susac syndrome qualified as having definite or probable disease. Both CD4+ and CD8+ T cells were negatively isolated, and TEMRA cells underwent FACS enrichment. The CDR3 is made up of 17 amino acids. Sequencing was done on a sample of CD4+ T cells from PBMCs. This chain links TRBV21-1 with TRBJ2-2; TRBD2 was called by the table and not checked on the DNA. TRBV21-1 is shown as a pseudogene. The TCR originated in a human donor with Susac syndrome. This CDR3 is CASSHGGTSGNTGELFF. Written as DNA, the CDR3 is TGTGCCAGCAGCCATGGGGGGACTAGCGGGAACACCGGGGAGCTGTTTTTT.